This is a list of T cell receptor beta chains from one sample in a study of blood T cell repertoires in COVID-19. Some clones are missing from TCRdb's copy, which holds only in-frame ones; the method was immunoSEQ multiplex PCR. The table has about 230,000 clones, 70% to 90% seen once. Sequencing used PBMCs or T cells enriched from blood (not recorded which). These receptors all come from a woman between 35 and 50 years old with acute COVID-19. CDR3s include the opening cysteine and the closing phenylalanine or tryptophan. Fields, in order: V gene, clone size, D gene, J gene, CDR3 DNA, CDR3 protein. The D gene is left open where the match is weak. The size of a clone is reported for some rows only, either as once, few or many, or as a class for expanded clones.

V: TRBV4-3
size: once
D: .
J: TRBJ1-1
DNA: TGCGCCAGCAGCCAAGATTTGAGGGAAACTGAAGCTTTCTTT
CDR3: CASSQDLRETEAFF

V: TRBV2
size: .
D: .
J: TRBJ1-2
DNA: TGTGCCAGCAGTGAGGGATTGCGGGACTATGGCTACACCTTC
CDR3: CASSEGLRDYGYTF

V: TRBV2
size: .
D: TRBD2
J: TRBJ2-7
DNA: TGTGCCAGAGGTAGCGGGGGGGTTGGCGAGCAGTACTTC
CDR3: CARGSGGVGEQYF

V: TRBV30
size: .
D: TRBD2
J: TRBJ2-3
DNA: TGTGCCTGGAGTGCCGGGACTAGCGGGGGTCTAGATACGCAGTATTTT
CDR3: CAWSAGTSGGLDTQYF

V: TRBV3-1/TRBV3-2
size: .
D: .
J: TRBJ2-5
DNA: TGTGCCAGCAGCCCCCCCGGTTTGGAGACCCAGTACTTC
CDR3: CASSPPGLETQYF

V: TRBV2
size: .
D: TRBD1
J: TRBJ2-2
DNA: TGTGCCATCGGACAGGGGGCGAACACCGGGGAGCTGTTTTTT
CDR3: CAIGQGANTGELFF

V: TRBV5-4
size: .
D: TRBD1
J: TRBJ1-4
DNA: TGTGCCAGCAGCTCCCGACAGGGGGTAAATGAAAAACTGTTTTTT
CDR3: CASSSRQGVNEKLFF

V: TRBV19
size: .
D: TRBD2
J: TRBJ2-3
DNA: TGTGCCAGTAGGCTTGGGACTAGCGGGAGAGCCGATACGCAGTATTTT
CDR3: CASRLGTSGRADTQYF

V: TRBV7-2
size: .
D: .
J: TRBJ2-3
DNA: TGTGCCAGCAGCGATTCCGGACTAACTCTTGATACGCAGTATTTT
CDR3: CASSDSGLTLDTQYF

V: TRBV11-2
size: .
D: .
J: TRBJ2-5
DNA: TGTGCCAGCAGCCCTAGGGGGGGGCCCTTCGAGACCCAGTACTTC
CDR3: CASSPRGGPFETQYF

V: TRBV11-2
size: once
D: .
J: TRBJ2-3
DNA: TGTGCCAGCAGCTTAGATCTAGCGACGGATACGCAGTATTTT
CDR3: CASSLDLATDTQYF

V: TRBV29-1
size: .
D: .
J: TRBJ2-1
DNA: TGCAGCGTTGTGATCACATACAATGAGCAGTTCTTC
CDR3: CSVVITYNEQFF

V: TRBV6-2/TRBV6-3
size: .
D: TRBD1
J: TRBJ2-5
DNA: TGTGCCAGCAGTTCCTGGACAGGGGGAGAGACCCAGTACTTC
CDR3: CASSSWTGGETQYF

V: TRBV18
size: few
D: TRBD1
J: TRBJ1-6
DNA: TGTGCCAGCAGTGGACAGGGGGACGGCGGCAATTCACCCCTCCACTTT
CDR3: CASSGQGDGGNSPLHF

V: TRBV19
size: .
D: .
J: TRBJ1-2
DNA: TGTGCCAGTAGTGCCGTCGGCGGCCATGGCTACACCTTC
CDR3: CASSAVGGHGYTF

V: TRBV5-1
size: .
D: TRBD1
J: TRBJ2-5
DNA: TGCGCCAGCAGCTTGGAGACAGGGAAAGGAGAGACCCAGTACTTC
CDR3: CASSLETGKGETQYF

V: TRBV6-5
size: .
D: .
J: TRBJ2-4
DNA: TGTGCCAGCAGCTCTGCGGTTCTAGCCAAAAACATTCAGTACTTC
CDR3: CASSSAVLAKNIQYF

V: TRBV29-1
size: .
D: TRBD2
J: TRBJ2-7
DNA: TGCAGCGTTGTTCCGGGGGGTAAATACGAGCAGTACTTC
CDR3: CSVVPGGKYEQYF

V: TRBV19
size: .
D: TRBD1
J: TRBJ2-1
DNA: TGTGCCAGTAGTATCCACCGGGACAGAGAAAACAATGAGCAGTTCTTC
CDR3: CASSIHRDRENNEQFF

V: TRBV7-2
size: .
D: TRBD2
J: TRBJ2-2
DNA: TGTGCCAGCAGCTTAGATGCGGGGAGGGTGTTTTTT
CDR3: CASSLDAGRVFF

V: TRBV10-3
size: .
D: .
J: TRBJ1-5
DNA: TGTGCCATCAGTGAGCATCAAGAGGCTCAGCCCCAGCATTTT
CDR3: CAISEHQEAQPQHF

V: TRBV19
size: .
D: TRBD1
J: TRBJ1-1
DNA: TGTGCCAGCCGGGACAGCGGTTGGGTAGGGCGGGCTTTCTTT
CDR3: CASRDSGWVGRAFF

V: TRBV4-1
size: .
D: TRBD2
J: TRBJ2-1
DNA: TGCGCCAGCAGCCAACGGCTAGCGGCACGGGAGCAGTTCTTC
CDR3: CASSQRLAAREQFF

V: TRBV5-5
size: .
D: TRBD2
J: TRBJ2-1
DNA: TGTGCCAGCAGCCCAGAGGGGCTAGCGGGGAATGAGCAGTTCTTC
CDR3: CASSPEGLAGNEQFF

V: TRBV6-5
size: .
D: .
J: TRBJ2-5
DNA: TGTGCCAGCAGTTACAGCCCTGTCGGGGAGACCCAGTACTTC
CDR3: CASSYSPVGETQYF

V: TRBV12-5
size: .
D: .
J: TRBJ2-7
DNA: TGTGCTAGTGGTTTGTCAGGGGTTGAGCAGTACTTC
CDR3: CASGLSGVEQYF

V: TRBV6-6
size: .
D: TRBD1
J: TRBJ2-2
DNA: TGTGCCACCCGGGACAGGACGAACACCGGGGAGCTGTTTTTT
CDR3: CATRDRTNTGELFF

V: TRBV5-4
size: few
D: TRBD1
J: TRBJ2-5
DNA: TGTGCCAGCAGCTTACAGGGGGCTCCGGAGACCCAGTACTTC
CDR3: CASSLQGAPETQYF

V: TRBV30
size: .
D: .
J: TRBJ1-1
DNA: TGTGCCTGGAAGCGGGGGGGGCGAATCAACACTGAAGCTTTCTTT
CDR3: CAWKRGGRINTEAFF

V: TRBV5-5
size: .
D: TRBD1
J: TRBJ1-6
DNA: TGTGCCAGCAGCTTCCCAGGGGGCGACTCCAATTCACCCCTCCACTTT
CDR3: CASSFPGGDSNSPLHF

V: TRBV18
size: .
D: .
J: TRBJ2-7
DNA: TGTGCCAGCTCACCAAGCCCGGGTTCCTACGAGCAGTACTTC
CDR3: CASSPSPGSYEQYF

V: TRBV2
size: .
D: TRBD2
J: TRBJ2-1
DNA: TGTGCCAGCAGAAGAGGGACTAGCGGGAGCTTCAGTGAGCAGTTCTTC
CDR3: CASRRGTSGSFSEQFF

V: TRBV5-1
size: .
D: TRBD2
J: TRBJ2-1
DNA: TGCGCCAGCGGATTAGCGGGCCTCACCTACAATGAGCAGTTCTTC
CDR3: CASGLAGLTYNEQFF

V: TRBV9
size: .
D: TRBD1
J: TRBJ2-1
DNA: TGTGCCAGCAGCGCCACCGGGACAGGACTTCCCTATGAGCAGTTCTTC
CDR3: CASSATGTGLPYEQFF

V: TRBV6-2/TRBV6-3
size: .
D: TRBD1
J: TRBJ2-3
DNA: TGTGCCAGCAGTTACCCGGGACAGGATACGCAGTATTTT
CDR3: CASSYPGQDTQYF

V: TRBV5-1
size: .
D: .
J: TRBJ1-2
DNA: TGCGCCAGCAGCTGGGCGGAGGGCTCTAACTATGGCTACACCTTC
CDR3: CASSWAEGSNYGYTF

V: TRBV7-2
size: .
D: .
J: TRBJ2-5
DNA: TGTGCCAGCAGCTTGGGGGGGGGCCCGTGGGAGACCCAGTACTTC
CDR3: CASSLGGGPWETQYF

V: TRBV7-7
size: .
D: TRBD1
J: TRBJ2-3
DNA: TGTGCCAGCAGCTTACCTGGGACAGGGACGACAGAAAGTTCTAGCACAGATACGCAGTATTTT
CDR3: CASSLPGTGTTESSSTDTQYF

V: TRBV9
size: .
D: TRBD1
J: TRBJ1-2
DNA: TGTGCCAGCAGCGTAGGGACAGGAGGCAGCTATGGCTACACCTTC
CDR3: CASSVGTGGSYGYTF

V: TRBV11-2
size: .
D: TRBD2
J: TRBJ2-1
DNA: TGTGCCAGCAGCTCCACCCTGACTAGCGGGGGGGCCGGTGAGCAGTTCTTC
CDR3: CASSSTLTSGGAGEQFF

V: TRBV5-1
size: .
D: .
J: TRBJ1-1
DNA: TGCGCCAGCAGCCCGGGGGGGGCCCTCCAGGCTGAAGCTTTCTTT
CDR3: CASSPGGALQAEAFF

V: TRBV6-5
size: .
D: .
J: TRBJ1-6
DNA: TGTGCCAGCAGTTACATTCCACAGGGCCCACCCCTCCACTTT
CDR3: CASSYIPQGPPLHF

V: TRBV5-8
size: .
D: .
J: TRBJ2-2
DNA: TGTGCCAGCACCAGAGGGTCCGGGGAGCTGTTTTTT
CDR3: CASTRGSGELFF

V: TRBV12-3/TRBV12-4
size: .
D: TRBD1
J: TRBJ1-2
DNA: TGTGCCAGCAGCCAAGGGACAGGGATCGGCTACACCTTC
CDR3: CASSQGTGIGYTF

V: TRBV11-2
size: .
D: TRBD2
J: TRBJ2-3
DNA: TGTGCCAGCAGCTTACGACCGGGACTAGCCACAGATACGCAGTATTTT
CDR3: CASSLRPGLATDTQYF

V: TRBV30
size: .
D: TRBD1
J: TRBJ1-2
DNA: TGTGCCTGGAGTGTGGGACAGGGAGGGGGCTACACCTTC
CDR3: CAWSVGQGGGYTF

V: TRBV7-8
size: once
D: .
J: TRBJ2-2
DNA: TGTGCCAGCAGCTTAGTTGTTAGGACAGCTTCGAACACCGGGGAGCTGTTTTTT
CDR3: CASSLVVRTASNTGELFF

V: TRBV27
size: few
D: .
J: TRBJ1-6
DNA: TGTGCCAGCAGTCTGGACAGAGATAATTCACCCCTCCACTTT
CDR3: CASSLDRDNSPLHF

V: TRBV6-1
size: once
D: TRBD1
J: TRBJ1-5
DNA: TGTGCCAGCAGTGGAGGACAGGGGGCGGGTATGAGCAATCAGCCCCAGCATTTT
CDR3: CASSGGQGAGMSNQPQHF

V: TRBV12-3/TRBV12-4
size: .
D: .
J: TRBJ1-4
DNA: TGTGCCAGCAGTCCGGGGGCTAATGAAAAACTGTTTTTT
CDR3: CASSPGANEKLFF